The sequence of this T cell receptor (beta chain) was determined in a study of T cells after yellow fever vaccination. Study conclusions and caveats: The secondary response showed a weaker magnitude and a faster peak, day 5 versus 15.

One entry per CDR3 protein results from TCRdb running MiXCR on the 5' RACE reads. This sample has some 350,000 distinct CDR3 sequences, with roughly 4.3% found just once. This clonotype showed up just a few times. Its antigen is unidentified. The CDR3 has 14 amino acids. From germline, CDR1 is SEHNR and CDR2 FQNEAQ (reference sequence). V lost 1 base and J lost 3, with 9 bases in between. J is TRBJ1-2 and V is TRBV7-9; perhaps TRBD1 as D (5 bases). The input for sequencing was PBMCs, taken 5 days after the yellow fever booster vaccination. The TCR originated in a man aged 18 to 30 who received the YFV17D yellow fever vaccine. The CDR3 DNA follows: TGTGCCAGCAGCTTAGACAGGAACTACTATGGCTACACCTTC. Encoded protein: CASSLDRNYYGYTF.